This record concerns one T cell receptor beta chain sequence. Its antigen remains unknown. In germline, CDR1 is SGHVS, CDR2 FQNEAQ. The CDR3 runs 17 residues. Trimming took 5 bases from V and 4 from J; bases not matched to a gene: 10. The sample comes from a study of cytomegalovirus exposure and HLA in healthy donors. Background on the study: The study placed around 80% of its 398 genotyped donors in the Caucasian-associated ancestry cluster. Overall study results and limits: Among donors in an Asian-associated ancestry cluster, a later analysis reportedly found fewer N-insertions than the roughly 680-donor mean. Most subjects' HLA-A and HLA-B alleles were reportedly predicted from TCR beta sequences.

Researchers ran the PCR with 60 Vbeta and 13 Jbeta primers. Here immunoSEQ multiplex PCR was the method, and the copy in TCRdb shows in-frame clones only, minus some. The sample carries about 160,000 clones, 60% to 80% recorded once. This TCR was sampled from a man younger than 35 in good health and CMV-seropositive. V usage is TRBV7-8 and J usage is TRBJ2-2, with 10 positions matching TRBD2. Sample: PBMCs. The CDR3 nucleotides are TGTGCCAGCAGCCGGACCAAGGGACTAGCGCGCACCGGGGAGCTGTTTTTT. Translated: CASSRTKGLARTGELFF.